This T cell receptor (beta chain) emerged from a study of T cell responses to AZD1222 COVID-19 vaccine. TCRdb's copy holds only in-frame clones and misses some; the assay was immunoSEQ multiplex PCR. The sample shows under 150,000 clones, roughly 90% of them seen only once. The CDR3 contains 11 residues. Germline CDR1 reads MGHRA; CDR2 reads YSYEKL. V lost 4 bases and J lost 4, with 5 bases in between. The specimen comprised peripheral blood, sampled on day 0 of MenACWY control vaccination. The TCR sequence derives from an adult in good health. V is TRBV4-1 and J is TRBJ2-7, with a possible D match to TRBD2 (5 bases). The CDR3 loop reads CASSPGYEQYF. The DNA for the CDR3 is TGCGCCAGCAGCCCGGGATACGAGCAGTACTTC.